This TCR beta chain was captured in a study of blood T cells in healthy people across ages. Whole-study findings and limits: Strong correlation linked observed beta diversity and percent naive T cells. No one knew whether donors had CMV, which possibly confounded expanded clonotype changes.

Extraction yielded at least 6 micrograms of total RNA per sample. A sample-barcoded 5' primer and a J-beta primer mix were used in a second PCR of about 7 to 11 cycles. Each cDNA molecule received a tag from a template-switch adaptor that had 12 random nucleotides. TCRdb reprocessed the 5' RACE reads via MiXCR and lists one record per CDR3 protein. The sample consists of 650,000 to 1,000,000 distinct CDR3 sequences, about 42% of them appearing once. Per the germline V gene, CDR1 is SGHTA and CDR2 is FQGNSA. The trim removed 1 base at V and 3 bases at J, leaving 3 bases unmatched. The CDR3 is 15 residues long. Regarding this clonotype: Its antigen is not known.

The rearrangement joins TRBV7-2 to TRBJ1-5, with 7 bases that match TRBD1. The source material was blood. This sequence originates from a man older than 75 in good health. In nucleotides, the CDR3 is TGTGCCAGCAGCTTAGAAGGGGGCGTCAATCAGCCCCAGCATTTT. The encoded protein is CASSLEGGVNQPQHF.